These T cell receptor beta chains were read from a single sample in a study of blood T cell repertoires in COVID-19. Repertoires were generated with immunoSEQ multiplex PCR, while TCRdb's copy carries only in-frame clones and drops some. Of 75,000 to 80,000 clones listed, 80% to 90% were seen once; the top ten hold 15% to 20%. The sample taken for sequencing was peripheral blood. Source of these receptors: a woman aged 55-69 years with acute or convalescent COVID-19. CDR3s include the opening cysteine and the closing phenylalanine or tryptophan. D genes are given only for firm matches. Clone size is given for some rows only: seen once, a few or many times, or a class if the clone is expanded.

TGCGCCAGCCAGATGATCACCTCTGGAAACACCATATATTTT CASQMITSGNTIYF NA TRBJ1-3 TRBV10-2 NA
TGTGCCAGCAGCTTAGATCCCAGGGGCAGAGCTTTCTTT CASSLDPRGRAFF NA TRBJ1-1 TRBV7-2 once
TGCAGCGTCCCTCACCGGGGGAATGAGCAGTTCTTC CSVPHRGNEQFF NA TRBJ2-1 TRBV29-1 once
TGTGCCAGTACCATGACGGGGGAGGTCACTGAAGCTTTCTTT CASTMTGEVTEAFF NA TRBJ1-1 TRBV19 NA
TGTGCCAGCCCCAGATCGCCGGCAGGGACCTATAATTCACCCCTCCACTTT CASPRSPAGTYNSPLHF NA TRBJ1-6 TRBV25-1 few
TGTGCCAGCAGTAGACAGGGGAACACTGAAGCTTTCTTT CASSRQGNTEAFF TRBD1 TRBJ1-1 TRBV12-3/TRBV12-4 NA
TGTGCCAGCAGCTCCAACAGGGCCGTCGGGGAGCTGTTTTTT CASSSNRAVGELFF NA TRBJ2-2 TRBV7-2 NA
TGTGCCAGCAGCCGATTCGGGACAGGGAACTACAATGAGCAGTTCTTC CASSRFGTGNYNEQFF TRBD1 TRBJ2-1 TRBV5-4 NA
TGTGCCAGCTCGAGCGATACGCAGTATTTT CASSSDTQYF NA TRBJ2-3 TRBV12-3/TRBV12-4 NA
TGTGCCAGCAGTTACAGAGGGACAGAAGACTCACCCCTCCACTTT CASSYRGTEDSPLHF TRBD1 TRBJ1-6 TRBV6-6 NA
TGTGCCAGTAGTATAGAGCGGGGGGCAGGGCACAATGAGCAGTTCTTC CASSIERGAGHNEQFF TRBD2 TRBJ2-1 TRBV19 NA
TGTGCCAGCAGTTACGGGGGGAGCTCCTATAATTCACCCCTCCACTTT CASSYGGSSYNSPLHF NA TRBJ1-6 TRBV6-5 NA
TGTGCCAGCAGCTTAGATCGGAGGCCTGGAAACACCATATATTTT CASSLDRRPGNTIYF NA TRBJ1-3 TRBV11-2 NA
TGCGCCAGCAGCGATGGACAGGGTTCTTCTGGGGCCAACGTCCTGACTTTC CASSDGQGSSGANVLTF TRBD1 TRBJ2-6 TRBV5-1 NA
TGTGCCAGCAGCTATTGGACAGGCGGCACGCTTGAAGCTTTCTTT CASSYWTGGTLEAFF TRBD1 TRBJ1-1 TRBV7-9 once
TGTGCCAGCAGTTTAACGGGGGAGGGGCAGTTCTTC CASSLTGEGQFF TRBD2 TRBJ2-1 TRBV27 NA
TGTGCCACCAGTGCCCCAGATCGCGGTAACTATGGCTACACCTTC CATSAPDRGNYGYTF NA TRBJ1-2 TRBV24-1 few
TGTGCCAGCAGTGAACAGGCCTACAATGAGCAGTTCTTC CASSEQAYNEQFF NA TRBJ2-1 TRBV2 NA
TGTGCCTGGGTCACCCCAGGGCTCCATAGCAATCAGCCCCAGCATTTT CAWVTPGLHSNQPQHF NA TRBJ1-5 TRBV30 NA
TGTGCCAGCAGCCAAGACCAGGGGGCAGATGAAGCTTTCTTT CASSQDQGADEAFF TRBD1 TRBJ1-1 TRBV4-2 many
TGTGCCAGCAGTTTACGTCAGGGCCGATATGAGCAGTTCTTC CASSLRQGRYEQFF NA TRBJ2-1 TRBV27 NA
TGTGCCAGCAGCAAAAGCGGGAGGGACGCCGGGGAGCTGTTTTTT CASSKSGRDAGELFF TRBD2 TRBJ2-2 TRBV9 NA
TGCAGCGTTGAGCGGGTAGACAGGGCGTATGGCTACACCTTC CSVERVDRAYGYTF TRBD1 TRBJ1-2 TRBV29-1 NA
TGTGCCAGCAGCTTAGAGACAGGGGGCTCCTACGAGCAGTACTTC CASSLETGGSYEQYF TRBD1 TRBJ2-7 TRBV7-6 NA
TGTGCCAGCAGCTTCAATCAGGGGACTGAAGCTTTCTTT CASSFNQGTEAFF NA TRBJ1-1 TRBV11-2 NA
TGTGCCAGCAGCTTATCGACAGGGGCCTATGGCTACACCTTC CASSLSTGAYGYTF TRBD1 TRBJ1-2 TRBV11-2 NA
TGCGCCAGCAGCCAAGACCGTCCAGGGTCTGGAGATACGCAGTATTTT CASSQDRPGSGDTQYF NA TRBJ2-3 TRBV4-3 NA
TGCAGCGGGACAGGGGAATCTGGAAACACCATATATTTT CSGTGESGNTIYF TRBD1 TRBJ1-3 TRBV29-1 many
TGCAGCGTTGAGGGACAGTTTAACACTGAAGCTTTCTTT CSVEGQFNTEAFF TRBD1 TRBJ1-1 TRBV29-1 NA
TGTGCCAGCAGCCAAGATCGAGGCGAGCAGTACTTC CASSQDRGEQYF NA TRBJ2-7 TRBV3-1/TRBV3-2 NA
TGTGCCAGCAGTCTAGAGGGAGGGGCGAGCACAGATACGCAGTATTTT CASSLEGGASTDTQYF TRBD2 TRBJ2-3 TRBV6-4 NA
TGCGCCAGCAGCCATCCGGAGGGCCTGAACACTGAAGCTTTCTTT CASSHPEGLNTEAFF NA TRBJ1-1 TRBV4-1 medium-sized
TGTGCCAGCAGTTTATACTACTCGTCCCAAGAGACCCAGTACTTC CASSLYYSSQETQYF NA TRBJ2-5 TRBV27 NA
TGTGCCAGCAGTTCGACAGAGCTCTACAATGAGCAGTTCTTC CASSSTELYNEQFF NA TRBJ2-1 TRBV28 NA
TGTGCCAGTAGTATATCCTCCAGAAACACTGAAGCTTTCTTT CASSISSRNTEAFF NA TRBJ1-1 TRBV19 NA
TGTGCCAGCAGTTTATTCTTACGGGGTTCGAACACTGAAGCTTTCTTT CASSLFLRGSNTEAFF NA TRBJ1-1 TRBV28 few
TGTGCCAGCAGCCTAACGGGACAAGATTTCTACGAGCAGTACTTC CASSLTGQDFYEQYF NA TRBJ2-7 TRBV7-2 NA
TGTGCCAGTAGTATAGTCGGAGGACTTAACTATGGCTACACCTTC CASSIVGGLNYGYTF NA TRBJ1-2 TRBV19 NA
TGCGCCAGCCGTCGTGAGAGTAATGAAAAACTGTTTTTT CASRRESNEKLFF NA TRBJ1-4 TRBV10-2 NA
TGTGCCAGCAGCAGGGGTAATGATGAAAAACTGTTTTTT CASSRGNDEKLFF NA TRBJ1-4 TRBV5-8 NA
TGTGCCAGCAGCGGGACAGACAATGAGCAGTTCTTC CASSGTDNEQFF TRBD1 TRBJ2-1 TRBV6-5 NA
TGTGCCAGCAGCCAAGCAACAGGGAGCGTCTACGAGCAGTACTTC CASSQATGSVYEQYF NA TRBJ2-7 TRBV14 NA
TGCGCCAGCAGCTTGACTTCCCCCCAGGACTATGGCTACACCTTC CASSLTSPQDYGYTF NA TRBJ1-2 TRBV5-1 once
TGCAGCGTTGCCGAGGGTATTGGAAACACCATATATTTT CSVAEGIGNTIYF NA TRBJ1-3 TRBV29-1 NA
TGTGCCAGCATCCTCAGACTAGCGGGGGCACGCACAGATACGCAGTATTTT CASILRLAGARTDTQYF TRBD2 TRBJ2-3 TRBV2 once
TGTGCCAGCAGCCAGGATATGACAGGGATCTATAATTCACCCCTCCACTTT CASSQDMTGIYNSPLHF TRBD1 TRBJ1-6 TRBV4-2 NA
TGTGCCAGCAGCTTAAGTCCCGGGACAACGACTGAAGCTTTCTTT CASSLSPGTTTEAFF NA TRBJ1-1 TRBV7-9 NA